This T cell receptor beta chain came from a study of blood T cells in healthy people across ages. This clonotype was counted many times. The J segment lost 6 bases and the V segment lost 2 bases, leaving 10 bases of the junction unmatched. The germline CDR1 and CDR2 sequences are DFQATT and SNEGSKA (reference sequence). The CDR3 consists of 16 residues. Then a second PCR, running roughly 7 to 11 cycles, was carried out with a sample-barcoded 5' primer and a J-beta primer mix. Each sample yielded at least 2.5 million CDR3-containing paired-end reads. TCRdb reprocessed the 5' RACE reads via MiXCR and lists one record per CDR3 protein. The repertoire holds about 680,000 distinct CDR3 sequences, with about 52% as singletons.

The V call is TRBV20-1, the J call TRBJ2-3, with 11 bases identical to TRBD2. Material for sequencing was blood. The source is a woman in her sixties or seventies in good health. In nucleotides, the CDR3 is TGCAGTGCTAGACCTAGGGTTAGCGGGAGGGCGGATACGCAGTATTTT. Its translation is CSARPRVSGRADTQYF.